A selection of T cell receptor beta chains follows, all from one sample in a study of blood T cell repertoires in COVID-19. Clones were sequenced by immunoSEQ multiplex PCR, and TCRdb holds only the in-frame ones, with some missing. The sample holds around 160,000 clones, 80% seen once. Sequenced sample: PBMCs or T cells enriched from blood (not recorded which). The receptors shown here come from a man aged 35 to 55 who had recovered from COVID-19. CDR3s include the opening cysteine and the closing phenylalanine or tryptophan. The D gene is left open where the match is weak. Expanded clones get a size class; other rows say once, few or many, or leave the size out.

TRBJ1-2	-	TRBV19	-	CASSPGDVYGYTF	TGTGCCAGTAGTCCAGGGGACGTCTATGGCTACACCTTC
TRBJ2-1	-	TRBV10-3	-	CAISESRLSYNEQFF	TGTGCCATCAGTGAGTCGAGACTGTCCTACAATGAGCAGTTCTTC
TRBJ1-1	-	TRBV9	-	CASSVSPSREAFF	TGTGCCAGCAGCGTAAGCCCATCTCGGGAAGCTTTCTTT
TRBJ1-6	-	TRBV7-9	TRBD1	CASSPNRGGNSPLHF	TGTGCCAGCAGCCCCAACCGAGGGGGCAATTCACCCCTCCACTTT
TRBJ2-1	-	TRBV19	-	CASSMGLQVRGASNNEQFF	TGTGCCAGTAGTATGGGTTTACAGGTCCGGGGGGCCTCGAACAATGAGCAGTTCTTC
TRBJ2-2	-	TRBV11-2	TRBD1	CASSRDRNTGELFF	TGTGCCAGTTCCCGGGACAGAAACACCGGGGAGCTGTTTTTT
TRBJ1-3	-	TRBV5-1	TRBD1	CASSLSGTGSKAIYF	TGCGCCAGCAGCCTTTCCGGGACAGGGAGTAAGGCCATATATTTT
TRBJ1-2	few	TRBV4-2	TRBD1	CASSQDLGTAYGYTF	TGTGCCAGCAGCCAAGATTTAGGGACAGCGTATGGCTACACCTTC
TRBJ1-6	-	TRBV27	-	CASRRQLSYNSPLHF	TGTGCCAGCAGAAGACAGCTCTCCTATAATTCACCCCTCCACTTT
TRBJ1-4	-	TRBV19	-	CASRHGEKLFF	TGTGCCAGTAGACATGGTGAAAAACTGTTTTTT
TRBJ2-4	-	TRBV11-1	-	CASSLTGSIKNIQYF	TGTGCCAGCAGCTTAACAGGGAGTATTAAAAACATTCAGTACTTC
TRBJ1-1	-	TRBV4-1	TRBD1	CASSPLFSDRANTEAFF	TGCGCCAGCAGCCCCCTGTTTTCAGACAGGGCAAACACTGAAGCTTTCTTT
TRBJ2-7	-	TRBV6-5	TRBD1	CASSYTDRVNHEQYF	TGTGCCAGCAGTTATACGGACAGGGTTAACCACGAGCAGTACTTC
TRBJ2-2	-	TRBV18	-	CASSPRGGELFF	TGTGCCAGCTCACCGCGAGGCGGGGAGCTGTTTTTT
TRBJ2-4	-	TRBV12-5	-	CASGLSGADIQYF	TGTGCTAGTGGTTTGAGTGGGGCCGACATTCAGTACTTC
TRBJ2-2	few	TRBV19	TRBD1	CASSQTGGTGELFF	TGTGCCAGCTCCCAGACAGGGGGGACCGGGGAGCTGTTTTTT
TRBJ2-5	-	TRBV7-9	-	CASSSRPIFRDFQETQYF	TGTGCCAGCAGCTCTCGCCCGATATTCCGGGACTTTCAAGAGACCCAGTACTTC
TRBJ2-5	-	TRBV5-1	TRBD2	CASSRGVAGTDTQETQYF	TGCGCCAGCAGCCGGGGGGTGGCGGGAACTGATACTCAAGAGACCCAGTACTTC
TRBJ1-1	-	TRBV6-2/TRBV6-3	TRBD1	CASSTLHRGGTEAFF	TGTGCCAGCAGTACACTCCACAGGGGCGGGACTGAAGCTTTCTTT
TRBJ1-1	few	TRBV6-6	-	CASTPGGGRNTEAFF	TGTGCCAGCACCCCTGGGGGGGGGCGGAACACTGAAGCTTTCTTT
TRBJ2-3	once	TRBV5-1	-	CASSVNRDAGTHTQYF	TGCGCCAGCAGCGTAAACCGGGACGCCGGGACTCATACGCAGTATTTT
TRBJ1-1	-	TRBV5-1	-	CASSTRQENTEAFF	TGCGCCAGCAGCACTAGACAGGAGAACACTGAAGCTTTCTTT
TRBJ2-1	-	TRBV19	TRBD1	CASHSGTGLNEQFF	TGTGCCAGCCACTCAGGGACAGGGCTCAATGAGCAGTTCTTC
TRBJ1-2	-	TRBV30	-	CAWKEPDQVLKGYTF	TGTGCCTGGAAGGAGCCAGATCAAGTATTGAAGGGCTACACCTTC
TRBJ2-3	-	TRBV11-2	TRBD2	CASSAIIAGGRDTQYF	TGTGCCAGCAGCGCCATTATAGCGGGGGGGCGAGATACGCAGTATTTT
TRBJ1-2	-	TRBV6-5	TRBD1	CASSNPGGAGYGYTF	TGTGCCAGCAGTAATCCAGGGGGCGCTGGATATGGCTACACCTTC
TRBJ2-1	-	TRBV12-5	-	CASGPPIAARFYNEQFF	TGTGCTAGTGGTCCTCCTATCGCGGCTCGCTTCTACAATGAGCAGTTCTTC
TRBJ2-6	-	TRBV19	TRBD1	CASSLIGGQGPGANVLTF	TGTGCCAGTAGTCTCATAGGGGGACAGGGCCCAGGGGCCAACGTCCTGACTTTC
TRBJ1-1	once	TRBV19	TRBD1	CASSVTGATEAFF	TGTGCCAGTAGTGTAACAGGGGCCACTGAAGCTTTCTTT
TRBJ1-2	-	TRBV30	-	CAWSVLSGGGYTF	TGTGCCTGGAGTGTACTTTCGGGGGGTGGCTACACCTTC
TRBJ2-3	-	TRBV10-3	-	CAISEFGGQGPDTQYF	TGTGCCATCAGTGAGTTCGGGGGGCAAGGACCAGATACGCAGTATTTT